This T cell receptor beta chain was profiled in a study of Tregs in tolerant kidney transplant recipients. Overall study results and limits: Expanding Tregs on activated donor B cells appeared to best identify donor-specific TCRbeta clones.

Unstimulated Tregs (CD4+CD25+CD127-) and CD4+CD25- non-Tregs were sorted from PBMCs. A note on this clone: The antigen is not known.

Germline V lookup: CDR1 MNHEY, CDR2 SVGAGI. V shed 5 bases and J 3 bases; nucleotides not matched to a gene: 7. CDR3 length: 15 amino acids. Assay: immunoSEQ multiplex PCR; the TCRdb copy retains only in-frame clones and omits some. The table records 100,000 to 130,000 clones, nearly 90% of them present only once. The chain links TRBV6-5 to TRBJ2-7; 10 bases are shared with TRBD1. The TCR originated in a human donor who received a combined kidney and bone marrow transplant. Sequences were derived from CD4+ T cells from blood, sampled before the transplant. The CDR3 DNA reads TGTGCCAGCAGTGGAGGGACAGGGGTTAACTACGAGCAGTACTTC. Its translation is CASSGGTGVNYEQYF.